These T cell receptor beta chains were read from a single sample in a study of blood T cell repertoires in COVID-19. Assay: immunoSEQ multiplex PCR; the TCRdb copy retains only in-frame clones and omits some. The sample holds some 200,000 clones, roughly nine tenths seen once. Sample: peripheral blood. The receptors stem from a woman between 55 and 75 years old with COVID-19, enrolled during active disease. The CDR3 runs from the conserved cysteine through the conserved F or W.

TRBV6-1	TRBJ1-2	CASSERRTGNFGGYTF
TRBV9	TRBJ1-4	CASSAGGPNEKLFF
TRBV30	TRBJ2-1	CAWSHGSSYNEQFF
TRBV2	TRBJ2-2	CASSVLVRVGGELFF
TRBV30	TRBJ1-5	CAWSRGINQPQHF
TRBV24-1	TRBJ2-2	CATSDSRRAGGELFF
TRBV23-1	TRBJ1-4	CASNGGHEKLFF
TRBV7-2	TRBJ1-5	CASSLAGRGHQPQHF
TRBV5-4	TRBJ1-2	CASSLSGSFYGYTF
TRBV27	TRBJ2-3	CASMWLGTDTQYF
TRBV5-5	TRBJ2-1	CASSFSSGTPNEQFF
TRBV5-1	TRBJ1-3	CASSPRTGGTDGNTIYF
TRBV4-2	TRBJ2-2	CASSQGGRAAGELFF
TRBV9	TRBJ1-3	CASSVVSSGNTIYF
TRBV29-1	TRBJ2-7	CSARDRKVYEQYF
TRBV6-2/TRBV6-3	TRBJ1-5	CASSLWGVGGNQPQHF
TRBV29-1	TRBJ2-7	CSVNLWGREQYF
TRBV7-2	TRBJ2-5	CASSPRLAGGQETQYF
TRBV7-9	TRBJ2-1	CASSLFGTSGILSYNEQFF
TRBV27	TRBJ1-6	CASSLTRDNSPLHF
TRBV18	TRBJ2-2	CASSDRGRTGELFF
TRBV29-1	TRBJ2-7	CSVEVKGRRASGIYEQYF
TRBV24-1	TRBJ2-3	CATSDSDYKLTDTQYF
TRBV9	TRBJ1-4	CASSVGLNEKLFF
TRBV7-2	TRBJ1-2	CASSLGQNYGYTF
TRBV7-2	TRBJ2-7	CASSLFTVYEQYF
TRBV28	TRBJ1-1	CASSLIQGGTEAFF
TRBV11-1	TRBJ2-1	CASSLTGRDEQFF
TRBV7-2	TRBJ2-3	CASSRPSGPTDTQYF
TRBV18	TRBJ2-3	CASSPPGTSERTDTQYF
TRBV6-1	TRBJ1-1	CASITGGHTEAFF
TRBV18	TRBJ2-2	CASSAEKGIGELFF
TRBV10-3	TRBJ2-7	CAISESRGVGSYEQYF
TRBV28	TRBJ1-5	CASSYRGFHQPQHF
TRBV4-1	TRBJ1-6	CASSQGWGGDSSPLHF
TRBV24-1	TRBJ2-7	CATSESTGMGARQYF
TRBV12-3/TRBV12-4	TRBJ1-2	CASSLARGNGYTF
TRBV27	TRBJ2-2	CASRGTGLTTGELFF
TRBV2	TRBJ1-2	CASSDKGIYGYTF
TRBV2	TRBJ1-5	CASRGQGGQPQHF
TRBV12-5	TRBJ1-4	CASGLTGPEKLFF
TRBV24-1	TRBJ1-5	CATSDKGQGSNQPQHF
TRBV3-1/TRBV3-2	TRBJ2-5	CASSWGTEGETQYF
TRBV7-3	TRBJ2-3	CASSSQREFTDTQYF
TRBV6-6	TRBJ1-6	CASSYRDRDSPLHF
TRBV5-8	TRBJ1-3	CASSLSGGNTIYF
TRBV6-5	TRBJ1-4	CASSREGARNEKLFF
TRBV14	TRBJ2-3	CASSHLANTQYF